What follows are 4 T cell receptor beta chains derived from one specimen sequenced in a study of PD-L1 blockade in urothelial cancer. The method was immunoSEQ multiplex PCR; TCRdb's version includes in-frame clones alone and lacks a portion of them. This sample has some 76,000 clones, with 85% to 90% found just once. The sample here was PBMCs, taken around atezolizumab (anti-PD-L1) treatment. These receptors originate from a man aged 55-75 years with urothelial cancer.

The J gene is TRBJ2-4, the V gene TRBV6-1, with TRBD2 as a possible D gene (6 bases). The CDR3 is 18 amino acids. Trimming stripped 2 bases from V and 0 bases from J, with 17 bases between. CDR1 and CDR2 from the germline V gene are MNHNS and SASEGT. This CDR3 is CASSEMPSGGVAKNIQYF. The CDR3 nucleotides read TGTGCCAGCAGTGAAATGCCAAGTGGAGGGGTAGCCAAAAACATTCAGTACTTC.

This chain connects TRBV7-7 to TRBJ2-5; TRBD2 aligns across 8 bases. The CDR3 sequence is 15 residues long. Germline V gene lookup returns CDR1 SSHAT and CDR2 FNYEAQ (reference sequence). Trimming took 4 bases from V and 4 from J; bases not matched to a gene: 8. The CDR3 spells CASSSASGGAETQYF. The CDR3 DNA follows: TGTGCCAGCAGCTCAGCATCCGGGGGGGCAGAGACCCAGTACTTC.

The chain carries TRBV5-1 and TRBJ2-7, with 10 bases aligning to TRBD2. The length of the CDR3 is 15 residues. CDR1 is SGHRS, CDR2 YFSETQ, per germline. V lost 1 base and J lost 3; bases outside the gene matches: 4. The CDR3 protein is CASSLYPSGGYEQYF. For the CDR3, the DNA is TGCGCCAGCAGCTTGTATCCTAGCGGGGGCTACGAGCAGTACTTC.

The chain couples TRBV6-5 to TRBJ2-7, with TRBD1 matching over 7 bases. In germline, CDR1 is MNHEY, CDR2 SVGAGI. The trim removed 4 bases at V and 2 bases at J, leaving 5 bases unmatched. The CDR3 length is 14 residues. This chain's CDR3 is CASSSQTGTYEQYF. The CDR3 nucleotides read TGTGCCAGCAGTTCACAGACAGGGACCTACGAGCAGTACTTC.